This T cell receptor (beta chain) was identified during a study of post-analysis software for immune sequencing data. cDNA libraries of TCR beta carried unique molecular identifiers. TCRdb re-called the PCR reads through MiXCR, storing one row per CDR3 protein. The table records 350,000 to 500,000 distinct CDR3 sequences, 35% to 45% of them present only once. Material: blood. The clonotype comes from a girl aged 2 to 9 with multiple sclerosis.

CDR3 nucleotide sequence: TGCAGCGTGACCAGTCCGGTGAACACTGAAGCTTTCTTT. Encoded protein: CSVTSPVNTEAFF. The V call is TRBV29-1, the J call TRBJ1-1; D gene ambiguous. Germline V gene data show CDR1 as SQVTM and CDR2 as ANQGSEA. This CDR3 comprises 13 residues. With 6 bases removed from V and 0 bases from J, the gap between germline ends came to 11 bases.